Listed below are T cell receptor beta chains from one sample, sequenced in a study of T cell changes during pregnancy in multiple sclerosis. TCRdb's table, derived via immunoSEQ multiplex PCR, lists solely in-frame clones and lacks some. The repertoire consists of 55,000 or so clones, with 92% occurring once and the leading ten covering approximately 0.15%. The sequences come from CD4+ T cells from peripheral blood mononuclear cells, collected after pregnancy. All receptors come from a female donor in good health, enrolled as a control in a pregnancy study. The CDR3 runs from the conserved cysteine through the conserved F or W. The D gene is left open where the match is weak.

d_call | v_call | cdr3_aa
- | TRBV6-6 | CASSYASGQYEQYF
TRBD1 | TRBV18 | CASSPPNRRDSGNTIYF
- | TRBV30 | CAWKKEDGWTYGYTF
- | TRBV12-5 | CASGFPGETQYF
- | TRBV29-1 | CSVFGGNEKLFF
TRBD1 | TRBV27 | CASASLGQPYGYTF
TRBD2 | TRBV9 | CASSGGLAGYNEQFF
TRBD1 | TRBV13 | CASSAARDRGDTQYF
TRBD2 | TRBV19 | CASSLRFSGGTTDTQYF
TRBD1 | TRBV27 | CASSRPGQRAFF
TRBD1 | TRBV6-1 | CASSWGQGGQPQHF